The sequence of this TCR beta chain was determined in a study of blood T cell repertoires in COVID-19. Background on the study: T cells, B-cell-depleted T cells, or PBMCs supplied cDNA or gDNA.

Only one count was recorded for this clone. Germline V gene data show CDR1 as KGHDR and CDR2 as SFDVKD. Between the trimmed V and J ends, which lost 6 bases and 4 bases, there was a span of 3 bases. The CDR3 totals 11 residues. Seattle patient enrollment occurred during active infection, with longitudinal follow-up thereafter. Per the authors' pipeline: Researchers report that nucleated cell counts were estimated from reference gene primer amplification. The protocol was immunoSEQ multiplex PCR, while the TCRdb copy is restricted to in-frame clones and leaves out a portion. V and J calls and clone size follow that table, whereas D and trimming were derived from the DNA. The sample gives 330,000 or so clones, 80% to 90% of which show up once; roughly 9.9% is in the top ten.

V and J are TRBV24-1 and TRBJ2-1; D is unresolved. The receptor's source is a man aged 25 to 45 with COVID-19, enrolled during active disease. The sample was peripheral blood. The CDR3 is CATSIYNEQFF. DNA for the CDR3: TGTGCCACCAGTATATACAATGAGCAGTTCTTC.